Included here is one TCR beta chain sequence, with context. The sample belongs to a study of HIV-infected patients and healthy controls. With 8 bases clipped from V and 3 bases from J, the junction kept 11 bases outside the gene matches. This CDR3 comprises 15 residues. CDR1 is MNHNY and CDR2 is SVGAGI in the germline V gene (reference sequence). Each CDR3 protein is one row after TCRdb ran MiXCR on the 5' RACE reads. The sample lists under 70,000 distinct CDR3 sequences, about 19% occurring once. The chain uses TRBV6-6 and TRBJ1-2; 8 bases line up with TRBD1. The sequenced sample was CD4+ T cells from blood. This sequence originates from a human donor in good health. CDR3 sequence reads: CASQTDRALYYGYTF. DNA of the CDR3: TGTGCCAGCCAAACGGACAGGGCGTTGTACTATGGCTACACCTTC.